One sample yielded the 22 T cell receptor beta chains listed below, sequenced in a study of cytomegalovirus exposure and HLA in healthy donors. The study ran its PCR with 60 Vbeta and 13 Jbeta primers. Libraries were prepared by immunoSEQ multiplex PCR; TCRdb keeps only in-frame clonotypes and omits some of them. The sample spans 120,000 or so clones; the ten largest clones claim 3% to 4.5%. The sequencing input was PBMCs. All receptors come from a man aged 18 to 35 in good health and CMV-seronegative.

The gene calls are TRBV5-1 and TRBJ2-7; perhaps TRBD1 as D (6 bases). Germline CDR1 and CDR2: SGHRS and YFSETQ. V lost 1 base and J lost 7, with 12 bases in between. This CDR3 has 13 amino acids. For the CDR3, the DNA is TGCGCCAGCAGCTTGAGTGTCCAGGGGGAGCAGTACTTC. Residues: CASSLSVQGEQYF.

V gene TRBV7-9 combines with J gene TRBJ1-1, with a possible D match to TRBD1 (5 bases). V dropped 4 bases and J dropped 3 bases, with 9 bases sitting between them. Germline loops: CDR1 SEHNR, CDR2 FQNEAQ (reference sequence). This CDR3 is 13 amino acids long. The CDR3 loop reads CASSWGGDTEAFF. CDR3 nucleotides: TGTGCCAGCAGCTGGGGGGGAGACACTGAAGCTTTCTTT.

The V gene is TRBV18, the J gene TRBJ1-6; TRBD1 aligns across 8 bases. Germline loops: CDR1 KGHSH, CDR2 LQKENI. The V segment lost 6 bases and the J segment 13 bases; nucleotides outside the gene matches: 11. This CDR3 contains 14 residues. The CDR3 coding sequence is TGTGCCAGCTCCCCTAAGGACAGGGTTTGGCCCCTCCACTTT. Its protein is CASSPKDRVWPLHF.

The chain combines TRBV7-2 with TRBJ1-5; D gene ambiguous. Germline loops: CDR1 SGHTA, CDR2 FQGNSA. Trimming took off 1 base at V and 5 bases at J, with 6 bases between the two ends. This CDR3 contains 13 residues. The CDR3: CASSLVLDQPQHF. DNA for the CDR3: TGTGCCAGCAGCTTAGTCCTCGATCAGCCCCAGCATTTT. The entire variable domain, with the rest obtained from reference TRBV7-2 and TRBJ1-5, is as follows: GAGVSQSPSNKVTEKGKDVELRCDPISGHTALYWYRQSLGQGLEFLIYFQGNSAPDKSGLPSDRFSAERTGGSVSTLTIQRTQQEDSAVYLCASSLVLDQPQHFGDGTRLSIL.

The chain employs TRBV6-5 and TRBJ2-6; 8 bases agree with TRBD2. The CDR3 spans 15 residues. The V gene's germline CDR1 is MNHEY and CDR2 SVGAGI. J lost 1 base, V lost 8 bases, and 4 bases had no gene match. The CDR3 protein is CASFRGGSGANVLTF. The CDR3 DNA follows: TGTGCCAGCTTCCGGGGGGGATCTGGGGCCAACGTCCTGACTTTC.

V is TRBV7-3 and J is TRBJ1-1; 8 nucleotides align to TRBD1. V trimming: 4 bases; J trimming: 4 bases; junction bases outside the gene matches: 5. Germline CDR1 reads SGHTA; CDR2 reads FQGTGA. This CDR3 contains 14 residues. CDR3 nucleotides: TGTGCCAGCAGCTCGGACAGGGCTAGCACTGAAGCTTTCTTT. It specifies CASSSDRASTEAFF.

The chain uses TRBV19 and TRBJ1-1; 11 positions agree with TRBD1. Unmatched junction bases numbered 7, after V lost 8 bases and J lost 5 bases. The CDR3 covers 14 residues. In germline, CDR1 is LNHDA, CDR2 SQIVND (reference sequence). CDR3 sequence reads: CASWDRGARTEAFF. DNA for the CDR3: TGTGCCAGTTGGGACAGGGGGGCGCGGACTGAAGCTTTCTTT.

The V gene is TRBV18, the J gene TRBJ1-4; D is perhaps TRBD1 (5 bases). In germline, CDR1 is KGHSH, CDR2 LQKENI. Trimming took off 5 bases at V and 7 bases at J, with 14 bases between the two ends. The CDR3 sequence is 14 residues long. The CDR3 spells CASSSRASSEKLFF. In DNA, the CDR3 is TGTGCCAGCTCATCCAGGGCGAGCAGTGAAAAACTGTTTTTT.

This chain joins TRBV5-1 and TRBJ1-1; TRBD1 agrees at 7 bases. Trimming cost V 4 bases and J 3 bases; bases outside gene matches: 6. The CDR3 extends over 14 amino acids. Germline V gene sequence: CDR1 SGHRS, CDR2 YFSETQ. CDR3 residues: CASSVQGVDTEAFF. CDR3 coding DNA: TGCGCCAGCAGCGTCCAGGGGGTTGACACTGAAGCTTTCTTT.

The gene calls are TRBV7-9 and TRBJ2-1; a weak D match, TRBD1 (5 bases). This CDR3 has 17 amino acids. V lost 1 base, J lost 8 bases, and 21 bases lay in between. Germline V CDR1 and CDR2: SEHNR, FQNEAQ (reference sequence). This CDR3 reads CASSLELGQGGWDEQFF. The CDR3 DNA follows: TGTGCCAGCAGCTTAGAGTTAGGTCAGGGCGGTTGGGATGAGCAGTTCTTC.

The chain joins TRBV9 to TRBJ1-4, with a tentative D call TRBD1 (6 bases). The CDR3 runs 17 residues. Trimming pared 6 bases from V and 0 bases from J, leaving 18 bases between. In germline, CDR1 is SGDLS, CDR2 YYNGEE. The CDR3 spells CASTPTGTLATNEKLFF. The CDR3 nucleotides read TGTGCCAGCACCCCGACCGGGACACTTGCAACTAATGAAAAACTGTTTTTT. The whole variable domain, filled in from reference TRBV9 and TRBJ1-4, reads DSGVTQTPKHLITATGQRVTLRCSPRSGDLSVYWYQQSLDQGLQFLIQYYNGEERAKGNILERFSAQQFPDLHSELNLSSLELGDSALYFCASTPTGTLATNEKLFFGSGTQLSVL.

The chain has TRBV13 and TRBJ2-3, with 7 bases identical to TRBD2. Trimming took 1 base from V and 4 from J; bases not matched to a gene: 17. The germline gives CDR1 PRHDT, CDR2 FYEKMQ (reference sequence). CDR3 length: 19 amino acids. This CDR3 reads CASSLVVRGLEFVSDTQYF. In DNA form, the CDR3 reads TGTGCCAGCAGCTTAGTGGTCCGCGGACTAGAGTTTGTTTCAGATACGCAGTATTTT.

V and J are TRBV9 and TRBJ1-1; 7 bases match TRBD1. The CDR3 runs 15 residues. Germline V CDR1 and CDR2: SGDLS, YYNGEE. The junction had 6 bases not matched to a gene; V was cut back by 3 bases and J by 1 base. The CDR3 sequence is CASSGAGTANTEAFF. As DNA, the CDR3 is TGTGCCAGCAGCGGGGCTGGGACAGCGAACACTGAAGCTTTCTTT.

The chain is built from TRBV5-1 and TRBJ2-2; possibly TRBD1 for D (6 bases). Trimming stripped 0 bases from V and 9 bases from J, with 6 bases between. The germline CDR1 and CDR2 sequences are SGHRS and YFSETQ. The CDR3 runs to 12 residues. The CDR3 spells CASSLGDRELFF. For the CDR3, the DNA is TGCGCCAGCAGCTTGGGGGACAGGGAGCTGTTTTTT.

This chain links TRBV6-4 with TRBJ2-2; TRBD1 matches at 8 bases. The ends lost 6 bases at V and 5 bases at J; junction bases unmatched: 8. This CDR3 comprises 15 residues. Germline values: CDR1 MRHNA, CDR2 SNTAGT. For the CDR3, the DNA is TGTGCCAGCAGCCCCGGACAGGGAGGAACCGGGGAGCTGTTTTTT. Translated, it gives CASSPGQGGTGELFF.

The chain recombines TRBV11-2 with TRBJ1-5; D not certain. CDR3 length equals 14 residues. Trimming shortened V by 5 bases and J by 0 bases, and 8 bases separated the two germline ends. Germline assignment: CDR1 SGHAT and CDR2 FQNNGV. CDR3 amino acids: CASSPGYSNQPQHF. For the CDR3, the DNA is TGTGCCAGCAGCCCAGGATATAGCAATCAGCCCCAGCATTTT.

The chain couples TRBV7-9 to TRBJ1-1; D call uncertain. Trimming cost V 1 base and J 4 bases, with 7 bases left between them. Germline CDR1 and CDR2: SEHNR and FQNEAQ (reference sequence). The CDR3 is 13 residues long. The CDR3 nucleotides read TGTGCCAGCAGCTTAGTTCAGTCCACTGAAGCTTTCTTT. It yields the protein CASSLVQSTEAFF.

This rearrangement joins TRBV5-6 to TRBJ2-1; no firm D call. Deletions cut 0 bases from V and 0 bases from J, with 10 bases between. The CDR3 extends over 16 amino acids. Germline CDR1 is SGHDT and CDR2 is YYEEEE. The CDR3 DNA sequence: TGTGCCAGCAGCTTGGCGAGTTTAAGCTCCTACAATGAGCAGTTCTTC. Protein sequence: CASSLASLSSYNEQFF.

This sequence joins TRBV7-9 and TRBJ1-6, with TRBD1 matching over 7 bases. Germline-derived CDR1 and CDR2 are SEHNR and FQNEAQ (reference sequence). V lost 5 bases, J lost 6 bases, and 10 bases stayed unmatched. The CDR3 spans 16 residues. The CDR3 reads CASSPDKTGPNSPLHF. CDR3 DNA sequence: TGTGCCAGCAGCCCTGACAAGACAGGGCCTAATTCACCCCTCCACTTT.

In DNA form, the CDR3 reads TGTGCCAGCTCAGGACTAGCGGGGGGTCTGCAAGAGACCCAGTACTTC. It yields the protein CASSGLAGGLQETQYF. This sequence joins TRBV5-5 and TRBJ2-5; 14 nucleotides line up with TRBD2. Unmatched junction bases numbered 7, after V lost 7 bases and J lost 2 bases. Germline V gene data show CDR1 as SGHKS and CDR2 as YYEKEE (reference sequence). The length of the CDR3 is 16 residues.

This chain uses TRBV11-2 with TRBJ2-5; 7 bases are shared with TRBD2. The junction had 5 bases not matched to a gene; V was cut back by 1 base and J by 3 bases. The germline V gene has CDR1 SGHAT and CDR2 FQNNGV. The CDR3 consists of 15 residues. The DNA of the CDR3 is TGTGCCAGCAGCTTAGGCGCAGGGAGGGAAGAGACCCAGTACTTC. Amino acids: CASSLGAGREETQYF.

The chain recombines TRBV6-6 with TRBJ1-5; D is uncertain. Germline V gene sequence: CDR1 MNHNY, CDR2 SVGAGI (reference sequence). V lost 1 base, J lost 4 bases, and 11 bases lay in between. This CDR3 contains 15 residues. The CDR3 loop reads CASSYFIRENQPQHF. The DNA for the CDR3 is TGTGCCAGCAGTTACTTTATACGGGAAAATCAGCCCCAGCATTTT.